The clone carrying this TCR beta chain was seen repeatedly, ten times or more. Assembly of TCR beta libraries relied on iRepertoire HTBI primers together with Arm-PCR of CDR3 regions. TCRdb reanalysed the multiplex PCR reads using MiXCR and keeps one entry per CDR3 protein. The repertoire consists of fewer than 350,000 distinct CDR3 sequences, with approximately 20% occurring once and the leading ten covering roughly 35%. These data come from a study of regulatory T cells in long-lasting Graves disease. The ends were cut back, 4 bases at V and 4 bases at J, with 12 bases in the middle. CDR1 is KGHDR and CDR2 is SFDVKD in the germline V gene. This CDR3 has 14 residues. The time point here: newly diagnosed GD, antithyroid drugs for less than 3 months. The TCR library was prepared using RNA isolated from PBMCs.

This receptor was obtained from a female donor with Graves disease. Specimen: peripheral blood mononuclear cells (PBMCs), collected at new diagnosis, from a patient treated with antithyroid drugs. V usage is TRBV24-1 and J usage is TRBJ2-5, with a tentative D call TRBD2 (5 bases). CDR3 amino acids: CATSDLSGGETQYF. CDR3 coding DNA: TGTGCCACCAGTGACCTATCAGGAGGAGAGACCCAGTACTTC.